The T cell receptor (beta chain) under discussion was sequenced for a study of shared clonotypes between healthy human individuals. Overall study results and limits: Clonotype sharing across a few donors was observed for around 5% of naive CD4 clonotypes.

Original handling: ImmunoSEQ yielded junction-only sequences lacking quality scores, so filtering differed. The assay was immunoSEQ multiplex PCR, and TCRdb's table has in-frame clones only and misses some. That table gives V, J and clone size, and the DNA gave D and trimming. This sample has some 2 million clones, with around 96% found just once. CD45RO-negative, CCR7-positively selected cells formed the naive CD8 fraction, excluding terminally differentiated effector memory CD45RA+ cells. On this clone itself: Antigen specificity is unknown.

Sequenced material: naive CD8+ T cells sorted from blood. The receptor's source is a man aged 18-30 years in good health.

The CDR3 DNA reads as TGTGCCAGCAGCTTAGACAGGGGAGGCGAGCAGTACTTC. This sequence encodes CASSLDRGGEQYF. J is TRBJ2-7 and V is TRBV7-2, with D possibly being TRBD1 (7 bases). From germline, CDR1 is SGHTA and CDR2 FQGNSA. V was cut by 1 base and J by 6 bases, with 10 bases left in between. The CDR3 has 13 amino acids.